This T cell receptor beta chain comes out of a study of blood T cell repertoires in COVID-19 (TCRdb year 2020). Looking at the study overall: Samples from collaborators originated in the United States, Italy and Spain and spanned both the acute and convalescent phases of COVID-19. The material from the prospective study consisted of cDNA or gDNA derived from T cells, B-cell-depleted T cells, or PBMCs. The dataset comprised deeply sampled blood TCRbeta repertoires from subjects exposed to, actively infected with, or recovered from COVID-19. The repertoires were released in a freely available public database meant as a resource for research on the immune response to SARS-CoV-2. The samples were drawn from two sources: the first 160 participants of the ongoing ImmuneRACE study, and 1,254 subjects contributed by 6 global collaborators. Nearly every sample came with metadata listing a de-identified subject ID, COVID-19 status, age in years and sex. Where HLA class I and class II types were available, the types were taken from metadata supplied by the sample provider, not from assay-based typing. What the study reported, not specific to this receptor: How much clinical and demographic metadata was included differed by source and by participant, and the metadata was provided uncurated.

Each collaborating institution followed its own protocols to collect whole blood in K2EDTA tubes. For TCRbeta analysis, collaborator samples were shipped as frozen whole blood, as isolated PBMCs, or as DNA extracted from either sample type. TCRbeta CDR3 regions were amplified from genomic DNA using the immunoSEQ Assay, a bias-controlled multiplex PCR. Concerning the study's data processing: The number of nucleated cells in each sample was estimated by amplification of reference gene primers within the assay. Sequence reads were collapsed and filtered to measure the absolute abundance of every unique TCRbeta CDR3 rearrangement. For each sample, productive Simpson clonality was calculated as the square root of Simpson's diversity index over productive rearrangements. TCRdb re-hosts the immuneACCESS table, in-frame sequences only. Its copies lack some clones; in the studies checked, an unresolved V gene accounts for under half of them, and the cause for the rest is not known. V and J calls plus clone size are reproduced from that table; the DNA served to infer D and trimming. This sample lists some 200,000 clones; around nine tenths were detected once. The ten largest make up around 1.6% of the sample.

Concerning this clone itself: It lacks a known antigen. No base quality information exists; no much larger clone differs at one position.

Sequencing used peripheral blood. The clonotype was recovered from a man aged 18-30 years with active or convalescent COVID-19.

CDR3 loop: CASSETGYYEQYF. The DNA sequence is as follows: TGTGCCAGCAGTGAGACAGGGTACTACGAGCAGTACTTC. Here the chain combines TRBV2 and TRBJ2-7; TRBD1 aligns with 7 central bases. After removal of 3 bases from V and 3 bases from J, the junction retains 2 bases not matched to a gene. There are 13 amino acids in the CDR3, from cysteine to phenylalanine inclusive. Only the CDR3 part of the read is kept: 39 bases, read in frame from the first base. For CDR1 and CDR2, the germline V gene lists SNHLY and FYNNEI.